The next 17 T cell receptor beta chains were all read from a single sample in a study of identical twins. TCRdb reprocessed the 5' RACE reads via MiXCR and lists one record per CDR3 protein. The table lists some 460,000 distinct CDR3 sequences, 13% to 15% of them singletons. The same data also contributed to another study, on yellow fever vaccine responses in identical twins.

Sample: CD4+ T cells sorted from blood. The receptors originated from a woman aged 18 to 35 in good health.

The CDR3 reads CASRLRGGDGANVLTF. The CDR3 bases are TGTGCCAGCAGGCTCAGAGGGGGCGATGGGGCCAACGTCCTGACTTTC. The chain combines TRBV7-2 with TRBJ2-6, with 7 bases matching TRBD1. Germline CDR1 is SGHTA and CDR2 is FQGNSA. V was clipped by 6 bases and J by 3 bases; unmatched bases: 8. The CDR3 is 16 residues long.

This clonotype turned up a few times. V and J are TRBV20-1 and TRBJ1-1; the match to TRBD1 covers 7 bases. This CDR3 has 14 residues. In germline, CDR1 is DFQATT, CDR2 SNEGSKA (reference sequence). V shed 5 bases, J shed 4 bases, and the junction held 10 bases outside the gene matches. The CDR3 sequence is CSAPSQGVATEAFF. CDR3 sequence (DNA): TGCAGTGCTCCGAGCCAGGGGGTAGCCACTGAAGCTTTCTTT.

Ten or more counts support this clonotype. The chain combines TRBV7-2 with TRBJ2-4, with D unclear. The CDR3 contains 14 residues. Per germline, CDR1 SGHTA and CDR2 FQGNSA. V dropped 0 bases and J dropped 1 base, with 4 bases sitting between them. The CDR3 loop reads CASSLAGAKNIQYF. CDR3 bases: TGTGCCAGCAGCTTAGCAGGGGCCAAAAACATTCAGTACTTC.

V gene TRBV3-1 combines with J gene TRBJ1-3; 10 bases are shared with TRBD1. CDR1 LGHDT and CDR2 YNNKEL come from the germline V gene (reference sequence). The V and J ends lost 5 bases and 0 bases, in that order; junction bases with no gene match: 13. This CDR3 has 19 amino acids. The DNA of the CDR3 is TGTGCCAGCAGCGTCCGGGACAGGGGCCTCCGGAGCTCTGGAAACACCATATATTTT. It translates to CASSVRDRGLRSSGNTIYF.

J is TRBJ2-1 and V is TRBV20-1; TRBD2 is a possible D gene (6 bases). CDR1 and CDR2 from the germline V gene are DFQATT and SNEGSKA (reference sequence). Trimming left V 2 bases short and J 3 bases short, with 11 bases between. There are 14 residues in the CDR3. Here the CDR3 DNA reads TGCAGTGCTAGAAAGCGGGTGGGCTACAATGAGCAGTTCTTC. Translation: CSARKRVGYNEQFF.

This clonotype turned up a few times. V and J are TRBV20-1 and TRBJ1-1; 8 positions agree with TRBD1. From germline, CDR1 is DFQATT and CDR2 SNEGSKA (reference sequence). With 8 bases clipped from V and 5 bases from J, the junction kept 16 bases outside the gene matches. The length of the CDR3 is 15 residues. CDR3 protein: CSPPGLAGGHTEAFF. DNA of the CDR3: TGCAGTCCCCCCGGGTTGGCAGGGGGCCATACTGAAGCTTTCTTT.

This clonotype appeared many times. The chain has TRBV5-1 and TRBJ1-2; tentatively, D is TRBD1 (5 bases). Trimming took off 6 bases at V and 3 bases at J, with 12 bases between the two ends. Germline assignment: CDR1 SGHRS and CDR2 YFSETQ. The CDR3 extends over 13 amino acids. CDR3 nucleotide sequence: TGCGCCAGCAACACCGGGACGGACTATGGCTACACCTTC. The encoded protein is CASNTGTDYGYTF.

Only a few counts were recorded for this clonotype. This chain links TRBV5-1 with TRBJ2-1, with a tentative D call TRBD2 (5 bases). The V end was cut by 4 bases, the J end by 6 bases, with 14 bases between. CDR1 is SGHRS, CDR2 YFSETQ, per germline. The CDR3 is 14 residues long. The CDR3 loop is CASSPIESGNEQFF. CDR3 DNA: TGCGCCAGCAGCCCCATCGAAAGCGGCAATGAGCAGTTCTTC.

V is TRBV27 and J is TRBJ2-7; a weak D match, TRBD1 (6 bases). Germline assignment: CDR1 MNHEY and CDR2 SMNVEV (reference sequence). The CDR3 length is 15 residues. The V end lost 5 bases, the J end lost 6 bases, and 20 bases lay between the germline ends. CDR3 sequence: CASSPQRTASFEQYF. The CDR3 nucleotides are TGTGCCAGCAGTCCTCAGCGGACAGCCTCGTTCGAGCAGTACTTC.

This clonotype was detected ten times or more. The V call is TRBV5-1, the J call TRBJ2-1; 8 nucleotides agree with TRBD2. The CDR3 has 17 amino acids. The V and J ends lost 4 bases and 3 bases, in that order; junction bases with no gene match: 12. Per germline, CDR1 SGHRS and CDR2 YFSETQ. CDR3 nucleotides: TGCGCCAGCAGCCTGACACCGACGGGGGGGGTCTACAATGAGCAGTTCTTC. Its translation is CASSLTPTGGVYNEQFF.

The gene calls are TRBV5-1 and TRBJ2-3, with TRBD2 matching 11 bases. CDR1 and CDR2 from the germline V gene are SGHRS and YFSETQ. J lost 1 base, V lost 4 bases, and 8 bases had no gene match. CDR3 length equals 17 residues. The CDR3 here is CASSPPLLAGGTDTQYF. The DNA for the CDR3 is TGCGCCAGCAGCCCACCATTACTAGCGGGGGGCACAGATACGCAGTATTTT.

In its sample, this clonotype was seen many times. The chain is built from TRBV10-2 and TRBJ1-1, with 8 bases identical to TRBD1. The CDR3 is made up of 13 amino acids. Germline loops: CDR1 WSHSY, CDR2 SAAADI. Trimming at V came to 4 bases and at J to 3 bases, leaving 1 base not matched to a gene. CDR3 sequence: CASSVDRDTEAFF. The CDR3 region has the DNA TGCGCCAGCAGTGTGGACAGGGACACTGAAGCTTTCTTT.

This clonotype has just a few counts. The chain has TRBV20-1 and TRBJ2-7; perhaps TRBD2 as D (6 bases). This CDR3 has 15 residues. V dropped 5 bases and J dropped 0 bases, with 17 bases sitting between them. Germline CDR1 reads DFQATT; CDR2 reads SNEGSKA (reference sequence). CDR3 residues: CSAPQRVATSYEQYF. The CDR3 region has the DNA TGCAGTGCTCCACAGCGGGTCGCGACCTCCTACGAGCAGTACTTC.

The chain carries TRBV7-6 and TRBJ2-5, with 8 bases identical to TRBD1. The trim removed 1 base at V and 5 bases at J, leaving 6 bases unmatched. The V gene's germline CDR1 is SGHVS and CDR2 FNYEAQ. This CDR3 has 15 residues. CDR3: CASSLGGRGLETQYF. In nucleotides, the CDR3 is TGTGCCAGCAGCTTAGGGGGCAGGGGGCTTGAGACCCAGTACTTC.

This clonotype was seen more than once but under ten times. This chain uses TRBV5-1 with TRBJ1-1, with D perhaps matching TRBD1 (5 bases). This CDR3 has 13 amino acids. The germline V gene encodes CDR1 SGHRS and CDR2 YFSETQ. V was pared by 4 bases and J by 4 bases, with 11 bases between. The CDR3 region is CASSGQLGTEAFF. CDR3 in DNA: TGCGCCAGCAGCGGACAACTGGGCACTGAAGCTTTCTTT.

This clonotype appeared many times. CDR3 coding DNA: TGTGCCAGCAGCCAGGCAGGGAGGAACACTGAAGCTTTCTTT. This codes for CASSQAGRNTEAFF. The chain joins TRBV3-1 to TRBJ1-1, with a weak D call TRBD1 (5 bases). This CDR3 spans 14 amino acids. The V gene lost 3 bases and the J gene lost 1 base, with 9 bases spanning the gap. CDR1 LGHDT and CDR2 YNNKEL come from the germline V gene (reference sequence).

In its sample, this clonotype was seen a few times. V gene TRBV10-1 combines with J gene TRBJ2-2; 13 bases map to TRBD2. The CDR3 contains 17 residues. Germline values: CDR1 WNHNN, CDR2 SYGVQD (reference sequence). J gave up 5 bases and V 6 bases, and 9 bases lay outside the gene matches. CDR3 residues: CASRNGLAGDRTGELFF. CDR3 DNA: TGCGCCAGCAGGAACGGACTAGCGGGAGATCGGACCGGGGAGCTGTTTTTT.